This TCR beta chain was captured by sequencing in a study of beta chain features in type 1 diabetes. Looking at the study overall: The samples had around 98 million sorted cells examined in all.

This clone turned up a few times. Antigen unknown. A sort by CD45RO/CCR7/CD25/CD127/CD95/CD27 yielded CD4+ naive, central memory, regulatory and stem cell-like memory cells. Reverse transcription of all isolated RNA meant that expressed TCRB transcripts were sequenced. Naive, central memory and regulatory T cell samples averaged around 3.3 million reads. Produced via immunoSEQ multiplex PCR; TCRdb's table is partial and in-frame only. Of just over 600,000 clones listed, roughly 16% were seen once; the top ten hold about 0.097%. CDR3 size: 15 residues. Germline CDR1 reads LGHNA; CDR2 reads YSLEER. Trimming at V came to 5 bases and at J to 4 bases, leaving 8 bases not matched to a gene. Findings of the study overall: Moderate but significant shortening of TCRB CDR3s was recorded in all four CD4+ subsets from Type 1 diabetes patients.

The source material was naive CD4+ T cells from blood. The chain carries TRBV4-3 and TRBJ2-1; 7 bases fit TRBD2. The sequence came from a young man in good health. DNA for the CDR3: TGCGCCAGCAGCTTACCCGGGACTACGTACAATGAGCAGTTCTTC. Amino acids: CASSLPGTTYNEQFF.